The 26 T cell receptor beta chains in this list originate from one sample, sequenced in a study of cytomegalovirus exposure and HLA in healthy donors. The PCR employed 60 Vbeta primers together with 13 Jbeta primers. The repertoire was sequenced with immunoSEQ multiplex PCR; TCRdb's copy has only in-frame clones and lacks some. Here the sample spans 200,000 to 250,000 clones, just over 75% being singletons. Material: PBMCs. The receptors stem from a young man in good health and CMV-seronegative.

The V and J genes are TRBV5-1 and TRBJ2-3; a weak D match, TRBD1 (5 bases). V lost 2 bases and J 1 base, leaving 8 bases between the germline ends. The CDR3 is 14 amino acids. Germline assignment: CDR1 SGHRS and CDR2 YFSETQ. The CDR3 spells CASSLEGGTDTQYF. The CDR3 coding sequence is TGCGCCAGCAGCTTAGAAGGGGGCACAGATACGCAGTATTTT.

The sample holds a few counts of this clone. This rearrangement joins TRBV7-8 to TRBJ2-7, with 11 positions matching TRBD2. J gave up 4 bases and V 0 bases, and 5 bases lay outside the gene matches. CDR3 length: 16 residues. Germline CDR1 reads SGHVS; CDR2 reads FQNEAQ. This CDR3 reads CASSLAPSGRLYEQYF. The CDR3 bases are TGTGCCAGCAGCTTAGCGCCTAGCGGGAGGTTATACGAGCAGTACTTC.

The CDR3 is CASSPGQGAPYEQFF. The CDR3 DNA is TGTGCCAGCAGCCCGGGACAGGGGGCGCCTTATGAGCAGTTCTTC. The V and J genes are TRBV28 and TRBJ2-1; TRBD1 matches at 12 bases. The length of the CDR3 is 15 residues. CDR1 and CDR2 (germline): MDHEN, SYDVKM. V lost 6 bases and J lost 8; bases outside the gene matches: 8.

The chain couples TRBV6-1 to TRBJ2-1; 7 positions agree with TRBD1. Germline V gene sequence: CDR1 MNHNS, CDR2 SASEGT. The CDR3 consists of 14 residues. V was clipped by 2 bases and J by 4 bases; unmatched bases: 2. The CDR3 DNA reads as TGTGCCAGCAGTGAACGGACAGGTTACAATGAGCAGTTCTTC. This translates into CASSERTGYNEQFF.

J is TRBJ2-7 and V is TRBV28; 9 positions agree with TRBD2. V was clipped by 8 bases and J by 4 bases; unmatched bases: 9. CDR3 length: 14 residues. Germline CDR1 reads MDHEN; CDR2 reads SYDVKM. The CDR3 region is CASRHSGREYEQYF. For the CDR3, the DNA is TGTGCCAGCCGTCATAGCGGGAGAGAGTACGAGCAGTACTTC.

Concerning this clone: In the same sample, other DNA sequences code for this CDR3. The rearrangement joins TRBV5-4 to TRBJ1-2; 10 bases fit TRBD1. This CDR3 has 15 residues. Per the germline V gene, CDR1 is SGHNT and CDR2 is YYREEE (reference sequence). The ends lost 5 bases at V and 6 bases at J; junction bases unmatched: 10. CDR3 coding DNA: TGTGCCAGCAGGGCTCCCGGGACAGGGGTGGATGGCTACACCTTC. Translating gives CASRAPGTGVDGYTF.

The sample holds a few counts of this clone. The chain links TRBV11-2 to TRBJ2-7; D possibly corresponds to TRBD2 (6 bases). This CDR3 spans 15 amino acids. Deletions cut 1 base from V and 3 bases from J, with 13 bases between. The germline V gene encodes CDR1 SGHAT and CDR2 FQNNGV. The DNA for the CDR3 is TGTGCCAGCAGCTTAGTTCCACTAGCAAACTACGAGCAGTACTTC. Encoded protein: CASSLVPLANYEQYF.

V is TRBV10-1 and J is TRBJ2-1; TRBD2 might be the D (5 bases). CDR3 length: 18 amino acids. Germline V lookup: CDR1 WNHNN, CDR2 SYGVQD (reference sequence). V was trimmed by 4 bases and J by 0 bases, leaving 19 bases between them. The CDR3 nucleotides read TGCGCCAGCAGTGGAGTGGGCGAGAGAGGGAGCTCCTACAATGAGCAGTTCTTC. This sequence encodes CASSGVGERGSSYNEQFF.

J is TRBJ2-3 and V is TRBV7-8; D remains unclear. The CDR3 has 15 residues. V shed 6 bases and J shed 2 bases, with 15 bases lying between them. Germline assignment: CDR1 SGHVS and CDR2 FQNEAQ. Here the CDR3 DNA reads TGTGCCAGCAGTCCCCGTCGGGTAGACACAGATACGCAGTATTTT. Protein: CASSPRRVDTDTQYF.

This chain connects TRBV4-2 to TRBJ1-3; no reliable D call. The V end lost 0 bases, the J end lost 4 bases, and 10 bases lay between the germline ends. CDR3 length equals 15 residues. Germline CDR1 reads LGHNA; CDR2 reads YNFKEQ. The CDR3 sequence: CASSQDRDGGNTIYF. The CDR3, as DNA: TGTGCCAGCAGCCAAGATAGAGACGGGGGAAACACCATATATTTT.

For the CDR3, the DNA is TGTGCCTGGAGTGGTCCCTGGAGGGTCGGTTGGCATGAGCAGTTCTTC. Translating gives CAWSGPWRVGWHEQFF. This rearrangement joins TRBV30 to TRBJ2-1; tentative D call: TRBD2 (6 bases). The germline V gene encodes CDR1 GTSNPN and CDR2 SVGIG (reference sequence). The V end lost 1 base, the J end lost 8 bases, and 21 bases lay between the germline ends. This CDR3 contains 16 residues.

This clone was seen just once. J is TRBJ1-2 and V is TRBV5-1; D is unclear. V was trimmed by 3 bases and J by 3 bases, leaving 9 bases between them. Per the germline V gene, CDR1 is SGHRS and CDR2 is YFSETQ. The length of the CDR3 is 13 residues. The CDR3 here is CASSWAWDYGYTF. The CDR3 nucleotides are TGCGCCAGCAGCTGGGCTTGGGACTATGGCTACACCTTC.

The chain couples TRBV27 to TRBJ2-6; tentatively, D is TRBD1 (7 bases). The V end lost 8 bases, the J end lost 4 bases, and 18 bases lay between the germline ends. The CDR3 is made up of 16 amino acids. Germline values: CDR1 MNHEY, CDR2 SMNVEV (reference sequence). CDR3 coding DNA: TGTGCCAGCGGGGCAGGGGGACTCACCGGGGCCAACGTCCTGACTTTC. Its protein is CASGAGGLTGANVLTF.

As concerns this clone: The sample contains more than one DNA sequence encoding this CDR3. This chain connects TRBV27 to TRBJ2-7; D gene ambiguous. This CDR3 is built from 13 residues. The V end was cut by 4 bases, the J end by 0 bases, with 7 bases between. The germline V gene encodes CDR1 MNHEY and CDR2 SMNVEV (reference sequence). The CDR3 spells CASSYRSSYEQYF. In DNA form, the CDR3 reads TGTGCCAGCAGTTATCGGAGCTCCTACGAGCAGTACTTC.

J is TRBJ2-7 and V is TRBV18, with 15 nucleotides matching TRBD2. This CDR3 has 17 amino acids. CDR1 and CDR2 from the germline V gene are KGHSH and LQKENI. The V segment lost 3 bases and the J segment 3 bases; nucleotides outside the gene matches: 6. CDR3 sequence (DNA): TGTGCCAGCTCACCCGGACTAGCGGGAGGGGGTAGCTACGAGCAGTACTTC. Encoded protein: CASSPGLAGGGSYEQYF.

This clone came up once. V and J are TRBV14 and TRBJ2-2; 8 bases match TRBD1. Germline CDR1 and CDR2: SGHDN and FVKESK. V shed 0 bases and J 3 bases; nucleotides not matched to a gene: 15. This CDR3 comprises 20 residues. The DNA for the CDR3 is TGTGCCAGCAGCCAAGATCGTAAGGCATCCGGGACAGGAGACACCGGGGAGCTGTTTTTT. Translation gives CASSQDRKASGTGDTGELFF.

For the CDR3, the DNA is TGTGCCAGCAGCTCCCCCGAGACAGGCATCAATCAGCCCCAGCATTTT. This translates into CASSSPETGINQPQHF. The rearrangement joins TRBV7-9 to TRBJ1-5; D might be TRBD1 (6 bases). Between the trimmed V and J ends, which lost 4 bases and 3 bases, there was a span of 16 bases. The CDR3 has 16 residues. Germline loops: CDR1 SEHNR, CDR2 FQNEAQ (reference sequence). The full variable domain, in which reference TRBV7-9 and TRBJ1-5 provide the parts outside the CDR3, is DTGVSQNPRHKITKRGQNVTFRCDPISEHNRLYWYRQTLGQGPEFLTYFQNEAQLEKSRLLSDRFSAERPKGSFSTLEIQRTEQGDSAMYLCASSSPETGINQPQHFGDGTRLSIL.

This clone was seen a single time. The CDR3 region is CSVGSDSVNSYEQYF. DNA of the CDR3: TGCAGCGTTGGATCGGACAGCGTGAACTCCTACGAGCAGTACTTC. V is TRBV29-1 and J is TRBJ2-7; maybe TRBD1 (6 bases). The germline CDR1 and CDR2 sequences are SQVTM and ANQGSEA. The CDR3 is 15 amino acids. Trimming stripped 4 bases from V and 0 bases from J, with 16 bases between.

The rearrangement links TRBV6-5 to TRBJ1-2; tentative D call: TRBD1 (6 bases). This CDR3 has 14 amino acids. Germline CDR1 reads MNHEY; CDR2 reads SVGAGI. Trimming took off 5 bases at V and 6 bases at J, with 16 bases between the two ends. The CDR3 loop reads CASSPVGAGDGYTF. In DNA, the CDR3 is TGTGCCAGCAGTCCCGTTGGGGCAGGGGATGGCTACACCTTC.

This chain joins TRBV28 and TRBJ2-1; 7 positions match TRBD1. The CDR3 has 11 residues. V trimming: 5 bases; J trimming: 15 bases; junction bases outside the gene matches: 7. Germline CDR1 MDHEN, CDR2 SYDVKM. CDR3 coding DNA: TGTGCCAGCAGTCAGGAGACAGGGCTGTTCTTC. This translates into CASSQETGLFF.

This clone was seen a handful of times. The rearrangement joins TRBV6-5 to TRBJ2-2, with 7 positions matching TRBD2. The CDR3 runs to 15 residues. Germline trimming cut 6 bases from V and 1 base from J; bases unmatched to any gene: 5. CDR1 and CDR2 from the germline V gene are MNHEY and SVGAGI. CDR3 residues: CASSNSGLNTGELFF. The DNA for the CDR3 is TGTGCCAGCAGCAATAGCGGGCTGAACACCGGGGAGCTGTTTTTT.

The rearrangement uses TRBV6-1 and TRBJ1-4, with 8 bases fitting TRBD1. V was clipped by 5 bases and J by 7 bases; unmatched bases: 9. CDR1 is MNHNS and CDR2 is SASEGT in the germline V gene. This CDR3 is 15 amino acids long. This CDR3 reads CASSKLQGGSEKLFF. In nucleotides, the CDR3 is TGTGCCAGCAGTAAGCTACAGGGGGGAAGTGAAAAACTGTTTTTT.

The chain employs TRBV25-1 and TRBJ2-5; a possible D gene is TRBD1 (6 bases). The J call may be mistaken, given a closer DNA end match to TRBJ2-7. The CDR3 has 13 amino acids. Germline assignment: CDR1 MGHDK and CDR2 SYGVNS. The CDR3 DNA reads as TGTGCCAGCAGCGCGACAGGAGCTTACGAGCAGTACTTC. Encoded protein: CASSATGAYEQYF.

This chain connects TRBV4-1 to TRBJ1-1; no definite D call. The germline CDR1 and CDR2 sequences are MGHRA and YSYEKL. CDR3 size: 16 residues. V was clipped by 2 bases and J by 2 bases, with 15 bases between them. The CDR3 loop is CASSQREASSNTEAFF. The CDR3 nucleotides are TGCGCCAGCAGCCAAAGAGAGGCGTCCTCCAACACTGAAGCTTTCTTT.

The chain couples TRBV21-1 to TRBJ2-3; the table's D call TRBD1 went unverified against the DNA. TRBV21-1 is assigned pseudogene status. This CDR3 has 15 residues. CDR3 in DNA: TGTGCCAGCAGCAAAGTCGGCAGGGGGCAAGATACGCAGTATTTT. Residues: CASSKVGRGQDTQYF.

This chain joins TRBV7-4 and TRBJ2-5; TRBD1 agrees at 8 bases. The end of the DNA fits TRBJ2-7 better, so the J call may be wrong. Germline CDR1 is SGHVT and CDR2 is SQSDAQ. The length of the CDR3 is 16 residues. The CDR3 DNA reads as TGTGCCAGCAGCTTAGGGGACAGGTATGGCCGGGGCGAGCAGTACTTC. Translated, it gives CASSLGDRYGRGEQYF.